This T cell receptor beta chain was observed in a study of T-cell reconstitution after alpha-beta-depleted transplantation in children. This clonotype came up many times. Its specificity is not known. Findings and limits, study-wide: T-cell counts and diversity were attributed mostly to newly produced T cells one year after transplant.

Deletions cut 1 base from V and 3 bases from J, with 7 bases between. This CDR3 region has 12 residues. Germline CDR1 is DFQATT and CDR2 is SNEGSKA (reference sequence). The TCRbeta library was prepared with unique molecular identifiers. TCRdb reprocessed the PCR reads with MiXCR, giving one entry per CDR3 protein. The table includes roughly 670,000 distinct CDR3 sequences, about an eighth detected once. The sequencing here drew on PBMCs, taken before TCRalphabeta/CD19-depleted stem cell transplant. The sequence was obtained from a girl aged 2 to 9 with congenital amegakaryocytic thrombocytopenia, due to receive a stem cell transplant. The rearrangement links TRBV20-1 to TRBJ2-7; no reliable D call. The chain's CDR3 is CSARVQLYEQYF. In DNA, the CDR3 is TGCAGTGCTAGAGTCCAGCTCTACGAGCAGTACTTC.